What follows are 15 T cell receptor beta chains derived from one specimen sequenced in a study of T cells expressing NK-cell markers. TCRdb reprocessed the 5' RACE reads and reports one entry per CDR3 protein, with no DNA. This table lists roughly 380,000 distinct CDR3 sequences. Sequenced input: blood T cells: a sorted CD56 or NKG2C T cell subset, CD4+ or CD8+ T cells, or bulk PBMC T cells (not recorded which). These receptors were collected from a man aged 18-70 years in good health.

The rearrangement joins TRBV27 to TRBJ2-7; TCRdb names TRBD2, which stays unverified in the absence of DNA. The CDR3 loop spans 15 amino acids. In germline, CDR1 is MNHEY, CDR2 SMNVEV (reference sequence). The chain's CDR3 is CASSSGTSGATEQYF.

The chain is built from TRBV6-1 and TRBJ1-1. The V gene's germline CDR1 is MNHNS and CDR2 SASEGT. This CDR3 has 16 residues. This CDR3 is CASRVPPGQANTEAFF.

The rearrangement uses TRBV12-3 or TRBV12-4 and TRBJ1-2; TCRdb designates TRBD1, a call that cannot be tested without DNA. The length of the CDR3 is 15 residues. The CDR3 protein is CSSSWGQTTNYGYTF.

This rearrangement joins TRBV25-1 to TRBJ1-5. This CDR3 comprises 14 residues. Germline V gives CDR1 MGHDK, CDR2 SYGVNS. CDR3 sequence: CASSEEGSPRPQHF.

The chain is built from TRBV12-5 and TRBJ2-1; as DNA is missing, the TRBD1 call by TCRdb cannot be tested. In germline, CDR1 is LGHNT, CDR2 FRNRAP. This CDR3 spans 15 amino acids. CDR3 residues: CASGLRDTLWDEQFF.

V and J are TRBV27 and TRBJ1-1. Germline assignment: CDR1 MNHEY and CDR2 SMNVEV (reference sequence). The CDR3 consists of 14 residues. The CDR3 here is CASSGNPHGPKAFF.

The chain's CDR3 is CSVSPGTGGFGANVLTF. The V gene is TRBV29-1, the J gene TRBJ2-6; TCRdb's assignment of TRBD1 cannot be checked, as there is no DNA. CDR3 length: 17 residues. Germline values: CDR1 SQVTM, CDR2 ANQGSEA.

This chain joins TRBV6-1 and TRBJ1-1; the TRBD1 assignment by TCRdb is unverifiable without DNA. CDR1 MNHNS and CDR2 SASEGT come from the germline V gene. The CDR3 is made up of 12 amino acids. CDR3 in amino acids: CASIRGNTEAFF.

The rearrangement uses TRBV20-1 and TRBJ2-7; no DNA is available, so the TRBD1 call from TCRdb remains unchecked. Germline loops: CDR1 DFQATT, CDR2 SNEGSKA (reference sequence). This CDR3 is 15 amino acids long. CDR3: CSARDLAGGVYEQYF.

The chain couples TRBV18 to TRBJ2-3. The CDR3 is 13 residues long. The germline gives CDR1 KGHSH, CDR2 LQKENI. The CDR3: CASSSLSTDTQYF.

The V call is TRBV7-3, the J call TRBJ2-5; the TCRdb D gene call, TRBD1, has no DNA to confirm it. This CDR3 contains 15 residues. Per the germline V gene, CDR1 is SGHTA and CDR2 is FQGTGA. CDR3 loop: CASSLGQAYQETQYF.

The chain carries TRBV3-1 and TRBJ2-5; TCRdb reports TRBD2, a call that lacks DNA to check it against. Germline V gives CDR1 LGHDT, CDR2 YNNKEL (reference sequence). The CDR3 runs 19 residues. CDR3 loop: CASSPRPGLAGGPQETQYF.

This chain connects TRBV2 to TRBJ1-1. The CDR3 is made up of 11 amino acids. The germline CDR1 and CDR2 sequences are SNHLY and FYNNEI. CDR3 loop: CASRLTVEAFF.

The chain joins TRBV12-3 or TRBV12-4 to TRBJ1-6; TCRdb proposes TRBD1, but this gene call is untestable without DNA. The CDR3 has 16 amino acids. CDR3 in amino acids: CASSSNPGIGGSPLHF.

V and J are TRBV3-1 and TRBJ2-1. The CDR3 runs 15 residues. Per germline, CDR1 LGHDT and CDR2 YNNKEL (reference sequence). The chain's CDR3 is CASSQSVPAHNEQFF.